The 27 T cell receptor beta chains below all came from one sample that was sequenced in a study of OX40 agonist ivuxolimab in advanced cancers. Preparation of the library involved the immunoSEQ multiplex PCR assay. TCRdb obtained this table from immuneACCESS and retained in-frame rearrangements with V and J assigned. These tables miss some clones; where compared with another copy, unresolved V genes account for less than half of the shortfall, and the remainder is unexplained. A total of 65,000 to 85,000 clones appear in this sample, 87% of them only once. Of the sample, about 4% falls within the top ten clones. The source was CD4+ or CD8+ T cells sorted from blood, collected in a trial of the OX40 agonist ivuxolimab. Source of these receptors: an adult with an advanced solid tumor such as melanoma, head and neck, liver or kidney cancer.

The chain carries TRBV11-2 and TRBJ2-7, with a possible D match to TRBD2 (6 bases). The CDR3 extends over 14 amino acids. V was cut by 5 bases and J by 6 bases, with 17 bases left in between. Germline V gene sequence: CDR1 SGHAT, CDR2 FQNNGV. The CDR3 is CASSLGGVVGEQYF. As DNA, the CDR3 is TGTGCCAGCAGCCTCGGAGGGGTGGTCGGCGAGCAGTACTTC.

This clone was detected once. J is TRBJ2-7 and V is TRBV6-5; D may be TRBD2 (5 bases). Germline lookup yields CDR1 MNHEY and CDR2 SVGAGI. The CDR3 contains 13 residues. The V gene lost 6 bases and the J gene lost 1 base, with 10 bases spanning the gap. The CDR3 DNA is TGTGCCAGCAGAACCGGAGGTTCCTACGAGCAGTACTTC. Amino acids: CASRTGGSYEQYF.

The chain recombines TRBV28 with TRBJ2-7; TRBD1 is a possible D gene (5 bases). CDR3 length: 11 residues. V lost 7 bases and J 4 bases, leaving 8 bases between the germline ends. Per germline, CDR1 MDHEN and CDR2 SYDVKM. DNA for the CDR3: TGTGCCAGCAACACAGGTTACGAGCAGTACTTC. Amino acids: CASNTGYEQYF.

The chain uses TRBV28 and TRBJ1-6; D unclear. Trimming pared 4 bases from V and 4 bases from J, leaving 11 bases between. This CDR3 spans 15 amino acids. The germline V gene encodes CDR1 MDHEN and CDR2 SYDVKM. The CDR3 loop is CASSSPEGYNSPLHF. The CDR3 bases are TGTGCCAGCAGTTCCCCGGAGGGTTATAATTCACCCCTCCACTTT.

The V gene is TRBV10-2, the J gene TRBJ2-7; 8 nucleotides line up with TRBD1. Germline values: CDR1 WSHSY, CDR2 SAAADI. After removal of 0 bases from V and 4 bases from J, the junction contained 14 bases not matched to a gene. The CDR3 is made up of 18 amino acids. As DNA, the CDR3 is TGCGCCAGCAGTGAGTCACCCAAAGTGACAGGGGTTTTATACGAGCAGTACTTC. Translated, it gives CASSESPKVTGVLYEQYF.

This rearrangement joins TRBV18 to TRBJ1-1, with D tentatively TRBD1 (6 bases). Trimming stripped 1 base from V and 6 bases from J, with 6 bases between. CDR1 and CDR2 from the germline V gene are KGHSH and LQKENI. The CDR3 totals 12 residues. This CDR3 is CASSPQGAEAFF. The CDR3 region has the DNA TGTGCCAGCTCACCACAGGGGGCTGAAGCTTTCTTT.

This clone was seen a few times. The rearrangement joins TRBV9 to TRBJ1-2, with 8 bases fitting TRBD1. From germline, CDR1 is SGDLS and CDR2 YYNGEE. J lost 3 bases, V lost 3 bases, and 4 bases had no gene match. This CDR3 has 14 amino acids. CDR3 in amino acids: CASSGRDRHYGYTF. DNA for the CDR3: TGTGCCAGCAGCGGCCGGGACAGGCACTATGGCTACACCTTC.

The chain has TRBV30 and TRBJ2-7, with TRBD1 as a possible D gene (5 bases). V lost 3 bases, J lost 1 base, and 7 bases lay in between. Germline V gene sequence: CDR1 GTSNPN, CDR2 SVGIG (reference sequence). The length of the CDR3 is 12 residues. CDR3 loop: CAWSRQSYEQYF. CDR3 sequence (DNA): TGTGCCTGGAGCAGACAGTCCTACGAGCAGTACTTC.

CDR3 in amino acids: CASSLADEQYF. The CDR3 DNA sequence: TGTGCCAGCAGCTTAGCGGACGAGCAGTACTTC. The chain has TRBV7-2 and TRBJ2-7, with D unresolved. Germline V gene data show CDR1 as SGHTA and CDR2 as FQGNSA. CDR3 length equals 11 residues. Trimming pared 0 bases from V and 5 bases from J, leaving 2 bases between.

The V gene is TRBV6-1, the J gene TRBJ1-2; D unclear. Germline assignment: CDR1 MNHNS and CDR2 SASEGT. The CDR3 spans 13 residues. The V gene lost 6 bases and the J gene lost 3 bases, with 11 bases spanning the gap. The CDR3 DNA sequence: TGTGCCAGCAGATCTTTCGGTGACTATGGCTACACCTTC. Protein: CASRSFGDYGYTF.

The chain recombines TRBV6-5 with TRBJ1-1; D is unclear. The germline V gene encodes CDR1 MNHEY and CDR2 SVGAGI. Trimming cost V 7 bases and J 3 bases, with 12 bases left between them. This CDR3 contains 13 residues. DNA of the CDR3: TGTGCCAGCAACCGCCGGGGAGACACTGAAGCTTTCTTT. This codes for CASNRRGDTEAFF.

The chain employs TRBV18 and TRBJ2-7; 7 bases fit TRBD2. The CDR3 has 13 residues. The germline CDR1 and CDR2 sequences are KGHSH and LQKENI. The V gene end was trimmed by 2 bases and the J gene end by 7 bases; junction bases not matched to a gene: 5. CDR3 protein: CASSPAGEWEQYF. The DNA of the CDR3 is TGTGCCAGCTCACCAGCGGGGGAATGGGAGCAGTACTTC.

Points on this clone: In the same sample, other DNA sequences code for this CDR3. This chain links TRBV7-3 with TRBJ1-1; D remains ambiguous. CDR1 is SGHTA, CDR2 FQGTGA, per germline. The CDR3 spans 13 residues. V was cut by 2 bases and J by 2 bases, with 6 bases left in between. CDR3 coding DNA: TGTGCCAGCAGCTTAGCGGAAAACACTGAAGCTTTCTTT. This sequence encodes CASSLAENTEAFF.

CDR3 sequence: CASSQKTSTDTQYF. The DNA for the CDR3 is TGTGCCAGCAGCCAGAAAACTAGCACAGATACGCAGTATTTT. The V and J genes are TRBV5-4 and TRBJ2-3; D remains ambiguous. The V gene lost 4 bases and the J gene lost 0 bases, with 9 bases spanning the gap. Looked up from germline, CDR1 is SGHNT and CDR2 is YYREEE (reference sequence). The CDR3 totals 14 residues.

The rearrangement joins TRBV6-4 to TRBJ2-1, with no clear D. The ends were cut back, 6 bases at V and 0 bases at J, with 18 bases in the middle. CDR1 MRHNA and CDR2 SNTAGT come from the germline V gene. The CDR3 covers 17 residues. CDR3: CASSPGPVPSSYNEQFF. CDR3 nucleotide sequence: TGTGCCAGCAGCCCTGGGCCCGTTCCTAGCTCCTACAATGAGCAGTTCTTC.

CDR3 coding DNA: TGTGCCAGCAGTTACTCAGGGACAGCCTCCCAGCCCCAGCATTTT. Encoded protein: CASSYSGTASQPQHF. V usage is TRBV6-6 and J usage is TRBJ1-5; 7 bases are a match to TRBD1. This CDR3 has 15 residues. The ends lost 0 bases at V and 7 bases at J; junction bases unmatched: 6. The V gene's germline CDR1 is MNHNY and CDR2 SVGAGI (reference sequence).

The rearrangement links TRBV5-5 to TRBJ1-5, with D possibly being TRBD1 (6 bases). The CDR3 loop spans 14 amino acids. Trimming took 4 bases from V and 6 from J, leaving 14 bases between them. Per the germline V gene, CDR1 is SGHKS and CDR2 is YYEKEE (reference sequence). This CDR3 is CASSLRGAGQPQHF. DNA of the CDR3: TGTGCCAGCAGCCTGCGGGGGGCCGGTCAGCCCCAGCATTTT.

In DNA, the CDR3 is TGTGCCAGCAGCGGGCTGGCCGGGAGATCTTACAATGAGCAGTTCTTC. Its translation is CASSGLAGRSYNEQFF. The rearrangement links TRBV11-2 to TRBJ2-1; D possibly corresponds to TRBD2 (6 bases). The germline gives CDR1 SGHAT, CDR2 FQNNGV. V was cut by 5 bases and J by 4 bases, with 18 bases left in between. This CDR3 is built from 16 residues.

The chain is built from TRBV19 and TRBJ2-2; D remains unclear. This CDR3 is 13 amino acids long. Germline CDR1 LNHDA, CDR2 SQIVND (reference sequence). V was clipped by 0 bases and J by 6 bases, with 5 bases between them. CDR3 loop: CASSIEGAGELFF. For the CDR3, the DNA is TGTGCCAGTAGTATAGAGGGCGCCGGGGAGCTGTTTTTT.

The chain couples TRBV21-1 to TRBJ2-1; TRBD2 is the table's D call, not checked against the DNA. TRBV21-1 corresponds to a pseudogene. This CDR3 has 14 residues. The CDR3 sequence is CASSKGTSGTEQFF. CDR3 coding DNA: TGTGCCAGCAGCAAAGGGACTAGCGGAACTGAGCAGTTCTTC.

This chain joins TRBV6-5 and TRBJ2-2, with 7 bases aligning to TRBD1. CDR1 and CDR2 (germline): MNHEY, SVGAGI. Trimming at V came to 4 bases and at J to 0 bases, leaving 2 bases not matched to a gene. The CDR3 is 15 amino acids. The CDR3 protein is CASSSGTANTGELFF. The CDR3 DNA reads TGTGCCAGCAGTTCCGGGACAGCGAACACCGGGGAGCTGTTTTTT.

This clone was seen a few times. The CDR3 DNA sequence: TGTGCCAGTAAATCAGTCTCTGGAAACACCATATATTTT. It translates to CASKSVSGNTIYF. The chain has TRBV19 and TRBJ1-3; no reliable D call. Germline values: CDR1 LNHDA, CDR2 SQIVND (reference sequence). This CDR3 region has 13 residues. V dropped 7 bases and J dropped 0 bases, with 7 bases sitting between them.

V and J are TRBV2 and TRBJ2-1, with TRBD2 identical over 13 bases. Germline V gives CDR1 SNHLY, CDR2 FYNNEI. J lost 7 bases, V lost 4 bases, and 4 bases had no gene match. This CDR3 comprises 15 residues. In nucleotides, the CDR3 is TGTGCCAGCAGTGGTGGGACTAGCGGGATTAATGAGCAGTTCTTC. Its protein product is CASSGGTSGINEQFF.

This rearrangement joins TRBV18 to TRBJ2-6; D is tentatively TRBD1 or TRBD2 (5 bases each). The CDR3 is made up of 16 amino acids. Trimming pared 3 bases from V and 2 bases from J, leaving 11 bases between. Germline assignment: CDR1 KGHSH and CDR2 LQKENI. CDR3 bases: TGTGCCAGCTCACCCTCAGGGAGCGCTGGGGCCAACGTCCTGACTTTC. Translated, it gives CASSPSGSAGANVLTF.

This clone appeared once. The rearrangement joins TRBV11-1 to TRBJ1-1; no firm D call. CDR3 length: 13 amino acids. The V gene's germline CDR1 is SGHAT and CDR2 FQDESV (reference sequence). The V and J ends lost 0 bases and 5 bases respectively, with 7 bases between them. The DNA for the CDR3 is TGTGCCAGCAGCTTAGCACAGAATACTGAAGCTTTCTTT. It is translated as CASSLAQNTEAFF.

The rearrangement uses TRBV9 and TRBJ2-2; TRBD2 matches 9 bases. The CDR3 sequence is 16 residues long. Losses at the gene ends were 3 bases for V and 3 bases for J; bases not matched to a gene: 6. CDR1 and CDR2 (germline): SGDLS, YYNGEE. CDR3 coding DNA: TGTGCCAGCAGCGCGCTACCTAGCGGGGACACCGGGGAGCTGTTTTTT. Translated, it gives CASSALPSGDTGELFF. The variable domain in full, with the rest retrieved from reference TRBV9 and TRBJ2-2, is DSGVTQTPKHLITATGQRVTLRCSPRSGDLSVYWYQQSLDQGLQFLIQYYNGEERAKGNILERFSAQQFPDLHSELNLSSLELGDSALYFCASSALPSGDTGELFFGEGSRLTVL.

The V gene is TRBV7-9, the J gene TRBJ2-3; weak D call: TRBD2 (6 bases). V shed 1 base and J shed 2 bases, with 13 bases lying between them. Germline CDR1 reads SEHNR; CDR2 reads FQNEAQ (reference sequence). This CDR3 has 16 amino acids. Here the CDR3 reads CASSLGRGGVTDTQYF. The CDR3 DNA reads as TGTGCCAGCAGCTTAGGGCGGGGCGGGGTCACAGATACGCAGTATTTT.